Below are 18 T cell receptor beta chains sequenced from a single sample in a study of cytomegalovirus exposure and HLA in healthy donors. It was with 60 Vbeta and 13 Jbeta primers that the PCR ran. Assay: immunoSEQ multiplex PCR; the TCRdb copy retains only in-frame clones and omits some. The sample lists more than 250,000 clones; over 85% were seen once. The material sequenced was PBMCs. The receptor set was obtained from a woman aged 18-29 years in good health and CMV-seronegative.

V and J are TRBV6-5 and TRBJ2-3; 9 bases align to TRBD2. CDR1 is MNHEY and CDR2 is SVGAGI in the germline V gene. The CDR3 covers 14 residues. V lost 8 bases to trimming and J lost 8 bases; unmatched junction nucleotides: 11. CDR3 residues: CASPGGTSFGTQYF. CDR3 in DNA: TGTGCCAGCCCTGGCGGGACTAGCTTTGGTACGCAGTATTTT.

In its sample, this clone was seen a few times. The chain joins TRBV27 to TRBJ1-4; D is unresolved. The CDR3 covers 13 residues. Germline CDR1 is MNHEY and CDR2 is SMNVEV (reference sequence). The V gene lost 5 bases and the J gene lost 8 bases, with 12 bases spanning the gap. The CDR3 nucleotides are TGTGCCAGCAGTCCATACAGAACCGAAAAACTGTTTTTT. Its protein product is CASSPYRTEKLFF.

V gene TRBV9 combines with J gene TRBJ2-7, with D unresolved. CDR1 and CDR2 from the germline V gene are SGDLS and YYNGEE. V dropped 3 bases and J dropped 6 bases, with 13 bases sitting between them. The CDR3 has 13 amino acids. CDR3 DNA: TGTGCCAGCAGCGCTCCTAATATGCGCGAGCAGTACTTC. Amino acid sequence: CASSAPNMREQYF. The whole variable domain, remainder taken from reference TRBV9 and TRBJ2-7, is DSGVTQTPKHLITATGQRVTLRCSPRSGDLSVYWYQQSLDQGLQFLIQYYNGEERAKGNILERFSAQQFPDLHSELNLSSLELGDSALYFCASSAPNMREQYFGPGTRLTVT.

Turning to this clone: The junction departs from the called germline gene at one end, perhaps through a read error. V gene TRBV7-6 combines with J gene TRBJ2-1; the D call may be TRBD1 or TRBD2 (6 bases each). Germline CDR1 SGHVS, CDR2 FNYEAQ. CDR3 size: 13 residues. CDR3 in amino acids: CASSLGGPYEQFF. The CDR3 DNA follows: TGTGCCAGCAGTTTAGGGGGGCCCTATGAGCAGTTCTTC.

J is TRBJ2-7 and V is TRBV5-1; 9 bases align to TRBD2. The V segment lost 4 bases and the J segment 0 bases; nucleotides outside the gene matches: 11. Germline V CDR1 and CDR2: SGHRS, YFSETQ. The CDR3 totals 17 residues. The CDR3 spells CASSPRVAGELSYEQYF. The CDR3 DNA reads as TGCGCCAGCAGCCCCCGGGTAGCGGGGGAACTCTCCTACGAGCAGTACTTC.

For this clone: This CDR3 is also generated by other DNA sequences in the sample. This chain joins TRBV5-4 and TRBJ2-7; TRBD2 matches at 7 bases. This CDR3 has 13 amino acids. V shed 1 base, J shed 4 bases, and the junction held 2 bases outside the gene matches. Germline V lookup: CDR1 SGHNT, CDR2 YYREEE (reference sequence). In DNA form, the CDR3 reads TGTGCCAGCAGCTTGCCTAGCGGTTACGAGCAGTACTTC. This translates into CASSLPSGYEQYF. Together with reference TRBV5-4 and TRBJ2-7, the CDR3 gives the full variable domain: ETGVTQSPTHLIKTRGQQVTLRCSSQSGHNTVSWYQQALGQGPQFIFQYYREEENGRGNFPPRFSGLQFPNYSSELNVNALELDDSALYLCASSLPSGYEQYFGPGTRLTVT.

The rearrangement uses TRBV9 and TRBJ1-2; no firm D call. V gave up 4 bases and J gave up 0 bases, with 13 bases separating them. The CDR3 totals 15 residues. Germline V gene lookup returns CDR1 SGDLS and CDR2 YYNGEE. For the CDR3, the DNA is TGTGCCAGCAGCACAGAGAGCTTAGCTAACTATGGCTACACCTTC. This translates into CASSTESLANYGYTF. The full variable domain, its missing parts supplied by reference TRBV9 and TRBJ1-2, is DSGVTQTPKHLITATGQRVTLRCSPRSGDLSVYWYQQSLDQGLQFLIQYYNGEERAKGNILERFSAQQFPDLHSELNLSSLELGDSALYFCASSTESLANYGYTFGSGTRLTVV.

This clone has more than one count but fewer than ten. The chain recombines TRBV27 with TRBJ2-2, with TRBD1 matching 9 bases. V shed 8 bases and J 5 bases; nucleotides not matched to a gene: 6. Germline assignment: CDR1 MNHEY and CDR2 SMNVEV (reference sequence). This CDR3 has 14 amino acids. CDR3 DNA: TGTGCCAGCCGAACAGGGGGCGTAACCGGGGAGCTGTTTTTT. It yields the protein CASRTGGVTGELFF.

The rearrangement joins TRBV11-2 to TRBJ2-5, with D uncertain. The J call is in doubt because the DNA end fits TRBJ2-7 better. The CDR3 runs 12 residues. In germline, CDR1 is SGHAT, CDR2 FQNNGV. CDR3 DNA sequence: TGTGCCAGCAGCTTAGAAGTATACGAGCAGTACTTC. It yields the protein CASSLEVYEQYF.

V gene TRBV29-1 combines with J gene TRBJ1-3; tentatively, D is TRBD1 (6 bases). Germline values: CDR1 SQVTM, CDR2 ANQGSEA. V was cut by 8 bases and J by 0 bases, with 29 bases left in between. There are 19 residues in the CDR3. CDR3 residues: CSLGPVVTQGSLSGNTIYF. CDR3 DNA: TGCAGCCTTGGACCCGTTGTAACACAGGGTTCCCTCTCTGGAAACACCATATATTTT.

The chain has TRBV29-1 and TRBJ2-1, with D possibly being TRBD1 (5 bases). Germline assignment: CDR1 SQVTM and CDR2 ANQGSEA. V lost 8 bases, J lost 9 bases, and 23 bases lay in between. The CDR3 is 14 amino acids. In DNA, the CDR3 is TGCAGCTACCCAGGGTTCAAGAGAGTCGGTGAGCAGTTCTTC. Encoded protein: CSYPGFKRVGEQFF.

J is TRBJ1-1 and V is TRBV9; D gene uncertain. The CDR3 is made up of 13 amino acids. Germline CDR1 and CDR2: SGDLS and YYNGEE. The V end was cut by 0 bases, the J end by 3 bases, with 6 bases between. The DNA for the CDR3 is TGTGCCAGCAGCGTAGACGGGGACACTGAAGCTTTCTTT. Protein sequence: CASSVDGDTEAFF.

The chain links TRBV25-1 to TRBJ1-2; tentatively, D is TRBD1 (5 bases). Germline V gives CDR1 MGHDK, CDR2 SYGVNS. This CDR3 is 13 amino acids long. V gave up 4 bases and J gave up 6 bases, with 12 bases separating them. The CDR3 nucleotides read TGTGCCAGCAGTGTGCAGGGATGGCATGGCTACACCTTC. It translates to CASSVQGWHGYTF.

CDR3 sequence: CASSPGTSGGPYEQYF. The CDR3 DNA sequence: TGTGCCAGCTCACCAGGGACTAGCGGGGGGCCCTACGAGCAGTACTTC. The chain employs TRBV18 and TRBJ2-7; 15 positions agree with TRBD2. This CDR3 contains 16 residues. Germline CDR1 reads KGHSH; CDR2 reads LQKENI. The ends lost 2 bases at V and 2 bases at J; junction bases unmatched: 1.

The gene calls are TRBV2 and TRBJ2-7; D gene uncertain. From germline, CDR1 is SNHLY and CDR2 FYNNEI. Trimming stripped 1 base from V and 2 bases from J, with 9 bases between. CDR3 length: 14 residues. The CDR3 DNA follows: TGTGCCAGCAGTGAAGTTTCTCTCGCCTACGAGCAGTACTTC. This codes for CASSEVSLAYEQYF.

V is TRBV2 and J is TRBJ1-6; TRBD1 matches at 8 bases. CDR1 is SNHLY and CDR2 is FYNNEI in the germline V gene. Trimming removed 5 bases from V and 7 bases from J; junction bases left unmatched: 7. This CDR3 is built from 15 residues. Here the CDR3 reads CASSQGATSNSPLHF. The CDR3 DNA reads TGTGCCAGCAGTCAGGGGGCAACCTCCAATTCACCCCTCCACTTT.

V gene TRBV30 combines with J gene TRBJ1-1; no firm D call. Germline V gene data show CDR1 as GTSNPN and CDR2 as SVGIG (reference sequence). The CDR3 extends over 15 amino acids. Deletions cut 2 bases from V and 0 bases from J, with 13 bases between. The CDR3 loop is CAWSTDGRVNTEAFF. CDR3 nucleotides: TGTGCCTGGAGTACCGACGGCCGGGTGAACACTGAAGCTTTCTTT.

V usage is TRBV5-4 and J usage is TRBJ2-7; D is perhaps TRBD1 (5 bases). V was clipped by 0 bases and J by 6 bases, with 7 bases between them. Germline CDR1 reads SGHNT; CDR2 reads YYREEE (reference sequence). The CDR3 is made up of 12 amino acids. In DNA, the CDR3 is TGTGCCAGCAGCTTGGAAGGGGTCGAGCAGTACTTC. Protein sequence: CASSLEGVEQYF.